Listed here are 20 T cell receptor beta chains from one sample, sequenced in a study of CD8 T cells in ankylosing spondylitis. TCRdb used MiXCR to reprocess the 5' RACE reads, holding one entry per CDR3 protein. The top ten clones hold under 7% of a sample with a few hundred thousand distinct CDR3 sequences, roughly 10% of them seen once. Sequencing was performed on blood, either unsorted or a sorted T cell fraction (not recorded which). The receptors shown here come from a male donor with ankylosing spondylitis or in good health (not recorded which).

Many counts were recorded for this clonotype. The chain links TRBV7-9 to TRBJ2-7; D is ambiguous. The CDR3 contains 12 residues. With 6 bases removed from V and 2 bases from J, the gap between germline ends came to 8 bases. CDR1 is SEHNR, CDR2 FQNEAQ, per germline (reference sequence). The chain's CDR3 is CASSARAYEQYF. The CDR3 DNA reads TGTGCCAGCAGTGCTAGGGCCTACGAGCAGTACTTC. The variable domain in full, with the rest retrieved from reference TRBV7-9 and TRBJ2-7, is DTGVSQNPRHKITKRGQNVTFRCDPISEHNRLYWYRQTLGQGPEFLTYFQNEAQLEKSRLLSDRFSAERPKGSFSTLEIQRTEQGDSAMYLCASSARAYEQYFGPGTRLTVT.

This clonotype was seen many times. The rearrangement joins TRBV5-1 to TRBJ2-7; 9 positions match TRBD1. The CDR3 extends over 14 amino acids. Germline lookup yields CDR1 SGHRS and CDR2 YFSETQ. Trimming took 3 bases from V and 4 from J; bases not matched to a gene: 5. CDR3 DNA: TGCGCCAGCAGCTGGACAGGGGACAGGTACGAGCAGTACTTC. It is translated as CASSWTGDRYEQYF.

Comment on this clonotype: This may stem from a read error, because a much larger clone lies one nucleotide away. J is TRBJ1-3 and V is TRBV11-2, with unresolved D. The CDR3 has 14 amino acids. Germline CDR1 is SGHAT and CDR2 is FQNNGV. The DNA of the CDR3 is TGTGCCAGCAGCTCTCCGACGGCCGGAAACATCATATATTTT. The encoded protein is CASSSPTAGNIIYF.

This clonotype was recorded at least ten times. This chain connects TRBV20-1 to TRBJ1-4, with TRBD1 identical over 8 bases. Germline V gene sequence: CDR1 DFQATT, CDR2 SNEGSKA (reference sequence). This CDR3 comprises 14 residues. V trimming: 0 bases; J trimming: 8 bases; junction bases outside the gene matches: 5. As DNA, the CDR3 is TGCAGTGCTAGAGATTACAGGGGGGAGGAAAAACTGTTTTTT. It is translated as CSARDYRGEEKLFF.

The chain carries TRBV20-1 and TRBJ2-7, with 7 bases aligning to TRBD1. The V segment lost 2 bases and the J segment 3 bases; nucleotides outside the gene matches: 4. The CDR3 runs to 13 residues. Germline CDR1 reads DFQATT; CDR2 reads SNEGSKA (reference sequence). CDR3 sequence: CSARQGVVYEQYF. The CDR3 nucleotides are TGCAGTGCTAGACAGGGGGTAGTCTACGAGCAGTACTTC.

In this sample, this clonotype turned up many times. V is TRBV5-1 and J is TRBJ2-1; D remains unclear. V was pared by 0 bases and J by 6 bases, with 4 bases between. The CDR3 runs 12 residues. Germline values: CDR1 SGHRS, CDR2 YFSETQ. The chain's CDR3 is CASSLGVNEQFF. The DNA for the CDR3 is TGCGCCAGCAGCTTGGGGGTCAATGAGCAGTTCTTC.

This clonotype was found many times. As DNA, the CDR3 is TGCAGCGTTGAAGGTGGGGAGACCCAGTACTTC. It yields the protein CSVEGGETQYF. The rearrangement links TRBV29-1 to TRBJ2-5; no reliable D call. V was trimmed by 1 base and J by 5 bases, leaving 5 bases between them. The CDR3 extends over 11 amino acids. Germline V gene data show CDR1 as SQVTM and CDR2 as ANQGSEA.

This clonotype was detected a few times. The genes are TRBV10-2 and TRBJ2-7; TRBD1 matches at 8 bases. This CDR3 has 15 residues. Germline V CDR1 and CDR2: WSHSY, SAAADI. The J segment lost 2 bases and the V segment lost 7 bases, leaving 10 bases of the junction unmatched. CDR3 loop: CASKPPDRVPYEQYF. DNA for the CDR3: TGCGCCAGCAAGCCCCCGGACAGGGTACCCTACGAGCAGTACTTC.

This clonotype was counted ten times or more. The chain carries TRBV10-3 and TRBJ2-7; 7 positions match TRBD2. Trimming at V came to 4 bases and at J to 2 bases, leaving 17 bases not matched to a gene. CDR1 is ENHRY and CDR2 is SYGVKD in the germline V gene. The CDR3 runs 18 residues. The DNA for the CDR3 is TGTGCCATCAGTGCGGAGTTTGAGGCTAGCGGACCCACCTACGAGCAGTACTTC. It codes for CAISAEFEASGPTYEQYF.

The sample holds a few counts of this clonotype. This chain uses TRBV18 with TRBJ2-7; 14 bases fit TRBD2. The J segment lost 4 bases and the V segment lost 3 bases, leaving 5 bases of the junction unmatched. CDR3 length equals 16 residues. CDR1 and CDR2 from the germline V gene are KGHSH and LQKENI. The chain's CDR3 is CASSPGTSGSLYEQYF. In DNA, the CDR3 is TGTGCCAGCTCACCCGGGACTAGCGGGAGTCTATACGAGCAGTACTTC.

At least ten counts were recorded for this clonotype. The chain couples TRBV12-3 or TRBV12-4 to TRBJ1-1, with D hard to call. Trimming stripped 8 bases from V and 4 bases from J, with 8 bases between. The CDR3 sequence is 11 residues long. The CDR3 sequence is CASRSGTEAFF. The CDR3 DNA sequence: TGTGCCAGCCGAAGCGGCACTGAAGCTTTCTTT.

This clonotype has at least ten counts. This chain joins TRBV27 and TRBJ2-3, with D unresolved. Germline-derived CDR1 and CDR2 are MNHEY and SMNVEV (reference sequence). The CDR3 runs 14 residues. Trimming pared 3 bases from V and 1 base from J, leaving 8 bases between. The chain's CDR3 is CASSFQRGTDTQYF. The CDR3 nucleotides read TGTGCCAGCAGTTTCCAGCGCGGCACAGATACGCAGTATTTT.

The CDR3 is CASNGGTASYEQYF. CDR3 sequence (DNA): TGTGCCAGCAATGGAGGGACAGCCTCCTACGAGCAGTACTTC. This sequence joins TRBV2 and TRBJ2-7; D is possibly TRBD1 (7 bases). V shed 7 bases and J shed 0 bases, with 13 bases lying between them. Germline V gene data show CDR1 as SNHLY and CDR2 as FYNNEI. The CDR3 extends over 14 amino acids.

This clonotype occurred a few times. This chain connects TRBV7-9 to TRBJ2-1; TRBD1 aligns across 7 bases. CDR3 length equals 17 residues. Germline CDR1 reads SEHNR; CDR2 reads FQNEAQ (reference sequence). The trim removed 5 bases at V and 1 base at J, leaving 11 bases unmatched. The CDR3 sequence: CASSQKRTGSSYNEQFF. CDR3 coding DNA: TGTGCCAGCAGCCAGAAGCGGACAGGTTCTTCCTACAATGAGCAGTTCTTC.

In this sample, this clonotype turned up many times. This sequence joins TRBV5-1 and TRBJ2-7, with D tentatively TRBD1 or TRBD2 (5 bases each). Germline V gene lookup returns CDR1 SGHRS and CDR2 YFSETQ. CDR3 length: 16 amino acids. Trimming shortened V by 0 bases and J by 1 base, and 14 bases separated the two germline ends. The CDR3 reads CASSLGLGTASYEQYF. CDR3 nucleotide sequence: TGCGCCAGCAGCTTGGGACTCGGGACGGCTTCCTACGAGCAGTACTTC. Full variable domain (outside the CDR3, taken from reference TRBV5-1 and TRBJ2-7): KAGVTQTPRYLIKTRGQQVTLSCSPISGHRSVSWYQQTPGQGLQFLFEYFSETQRNKGNFPGRFSGRQFSNSRSEMNVSTLELGDSALYLCASSLGLGTASYEQYFGPGTRLTVT.

This clonotype was seen repeatedly, ten times or more. The chain carries TRBV5-1 and TRBJ2-7, with 7 bases matching TRBD1. Germline CDR1 reads SGHRS; CDR2 reads YFSETQ. The CDR3 is made up of 14 amino acids. Trimming removed 3 bases from V and 3 bases from J; junction bases left unmatched: 6. CDR3 amino acids: CASSSDREIYEQYF. CDR3 nucleotides: TGCGCCAGCAGCTCCGACAGGGAAATCTACGAGCAGTACTTC.

This clonotype was recorded at least ten times. The chain employs TRBV7-9 and TRBJ2-1; tentatively, D is TRBD1 (6 bases). Between the trimmed V and J ends, which lost 0 bases and 3 bases, there was a span of 9 bases. The CDR3 covers 15 residues. Germline CDR1 reads SEHNR; CDR2 reads FQNEAQ (reference sequence). The CDR3: CASSLAQGNYNEQFF. The CDR3 DNA reads TGTGCCAGCAGCTTAGCACAGGGTAACTACAATGAGCAGTTCTTC.

This clonotype occurred many times. The CDR3, as DNA: TGCGCCAGCAGCCCCACCAACCACGGCCCGGGACAGGACAATCAGCCCCAGCATTTT. This encodes CASSPTNHGPGQDNQPQHF. The J gene is TRBJ1-5, the V gene TRBV5-1, with 8 bases aligning to TRBD1. This CDR3 comprises 19 residues. The V gene's germline CDR1 is SGHRS and CDR2 YFSETQ. After removal of 4 bases from V and 3 bases from J, the junction contained 18 bases not matched to a gene.

Many counts were recorded for this clonotype. V usage is TRBV4-1 and J usage is TRBJ1-1; no reliable D call. Germline V CDR1 and CDR2: MGHRA, YSYEKL. V was pared by 0 bases and J by 0 bases, with 5 bases between. The CDR3 has 14 residues. The CDR3 DNA is TGCGCCAGCAGCCAAGAAGGTTTGAACACTGAAGCTTTCTTT. As protein: CASSQEGLNTEAFF.

This clonotype was seen ten or more times. CDR3 nucleotides: TGTGCCAGCAGTTATGCCTACCAAGAGACCCAGTACTTC. Its translation: CASSYAYQETQYF. V and J are TRBV6-5 and TRBJ2-5; D gene uncertain. The CDR3 has 13 amino acids. Per the germline V gene, CDR1 is MNHEY and CDR2 is SVGAGI. Trimming pared 3 bases from V and 0 bases from J, leaving 5 bases between.